The next 23 T cell receptor beta chains were all read from a single sample in a study of shared clonotypes between healthy human individuals. The table came from immunoSEQ multiplex PCR; TCRdb's copy has only in-frame clones and leaves some out. This repertoire shows roughly 400,000 clones, 96% found once; its top ten account for more than 0.3%. The sample comprised memory CD8+ T cells sorted from blood. Subset described: CD45RO+ cells pooled with CCR7-negative TemRA cells. These receptors all stem from a man younger than 45 in good health.

The chain has TRBV5-1 and TRBJ1-1; a possible D gene is TRBD1 (5 bases). Germline V gives CDR1 SGHRS, CDR2 YFSETQ. This CDR3 has 14 amino acids. V was shortened by 0 bases and J by 6 bases, with 12 bases between the two germline ends. The CDR3 DNA follows: TGCGCCAGCAGCTTGGGTATTCTGGGACCTGAAGCTTTCTTT. The encoded protein is CASSLGILGPEAFF.

The chain is built from TRBV5-6 and TRBJ2-1; 14 bases are a match to TRBD2. CDR1 and CDR2 from the germline V gene are SGHDT and YYEEEE. This CDR3 is 14 amino acids long. Germline trimming cut 3 bases from V and 14 bases from J; bases unmatched to any gene: 7. CDR3 amino acids: CASSSGLAGDFEFF. The CDR3 DNA reads TGTGCCAGCAGCTCGGGACTAGCGGGAGATTTTGAGTTCTTC.

The rearrangement links TRBV4-2 to TRBJ2-7, with 12 nucleotides matching TRBD2. The germline V gene has CDR1 LGHNA and CDR2 YNFKEQ. Germline trimming cut 6 bases from V and 3 bases from J; bases unmatched to any gene: 6. The CDR3 consists of 15 residues. Here the CDR3 reads CASRLTSGRFYEQYF. The CDR3 DNA reads TGTGCCAGCAGGCTAACTAGCGGGAGGTTCTACGAGCAGTACTTC.

This chain's CDR3 is CASSSAAGQRDTQYF. DNA of the CDR3: TGTGCCAGCAGTTCGGCGGCAGGGCAGCGTGATACGCAGTATTTT. The chain has TRBV28 and TRBJ2-3; possibly TRBD1 for D (5 bases). The CDR3 is made up of 15 amino acids. Trimming took off 4 bases at V and 6 bases at J, with 17 bases between the two ends. The germline V gene has CDR1 MDHEN and CDR2 SYDVKM.

This chain links TRBV20-1 with TRBJ2-5; D unresolved. CDR1 is DFQATT, CDR2 SNEGSKA, per germline (reference sequence). This CDR3 spans 11 amino acids. V shed 0 bases and J shed 3 bases, with 2 bases lying between them. CDR3 in amino acids: CSARDEETQYF. The CDR3 DNA reads TGCAGTGCTAGAGACGAAGAGACCCAGTACTTC.

The V and J genes are TRBV4-1 and TRBJ1-4; tentatively, D is TRBD1 (6 bases). The CDR3 sequence is 13 residues long. Trimming shortened V by 3 bases and J by 7 bases, and 9 bases separated the two germline ends. CDR1 and CDR2 from the germline V gene are MGHRA and YSYEKL. This CDR3 is CASSQGAPEKLFF. The DNA for the CDR3 is TGCGCCAGCAGCCAGGGGGCCCCTGAAAAACTGTTTTTT.

The genes are TRBV12-5 and TRBJ2-2, with TRBD1 identical over 8 bases. Germline-derived CDR1 and CDR2 are LGHNT and FRNRAP. The V and J ends lost 4 bases and 5 bases, in that order; junction bases with no gene match: 9. The CDR3 consists of 16 residues. The CDR3 region is CASGSGTGLGTGELFF. Written as DNA, the CDR3 is TGTGCTAGTGGTTCCGGGACAGGCCTGGGGACCGGGGAGCTGTTTTTT. The complete variable domain, with remaining parts taken from reference TRBV12-5 and TRBJ2-2, reads DARVTQTPRHKVTEMGQEVTMRCQPILGHNTVFWYRQTMMQGLELLAYFRNRAPLDDSGMPKDRFSAEMPDATLATLKIQPSEPRDSAVYFCASGSGTGLGTGELFFGEGSRLTVL.

The gene calls are TRBV6-5 and TRBJ2-5; tentatively, D is TRBD2 (5 bases). Germline CDR1 is MNHEY and CDR2 is SVGAGI. The CDR3 sequence is 14 residues long. Trimming removed 5 bases from V and 5 bases from J, with 15 bases in between. The CDR3 region is CASSPSGSGETQYF. Written as DNA, the CDR3 is TGTGCCAGCAGTCCTTCGGGGTCCGGGGAGACCCAGTACTTC.

The table lists this clone with a count of one. The chain has TRBV5-8 and TRBJ1-2; D remains unclear. CDR1 is SGHTS, CDR2 YDEGEE, per germline. The ends were cut back, 5 bases at V and 8 bases at J, with 7 bases in the middle. The CDR3 totals 10 residues. The CDR3 DNA follows: TGTGCCAGCAGACCCAGGGGCTACACCTTC. As protein: CASRPRGYTF.

The chain combines TRBV6-6 with TRBJ2-7; 8 bases match TRBD2. Per germline, CDR1 MNHNY and CDR2 SVGAGI (reference sequence). The CDR3 runs 13 residues. The CDR3 loop is CAGSGGDFYEQYF. CDR3 DNA: TGTGCAGGATCGGGGGGGGACTTCTACGAGCAGTACTTC.

CDR3 loop: CASGLEHYEQYF. The CDR3 DNA follows: TGCGCCAGCGGGCTGGAACACTACGAGCAGTACTTC. The chain links TRBV5-1 to TRBJ2-7, with no clear D. Germline V CDR1 and CDR2: SGHRS, YFSETQ. The V and J ends lost 7 bases and 3 bases respectively, with 11 bases between them. The CDR3 loop spans 12 amino acids. Drawing the rest from reference TRBV5-1 and TRBJ2-7, the complete variable domain is KAGVTQTPRYLIKTRGQQVTLSCSPISGHRSVSWYQQTPGQGLQFLFEYFSETQRNKGNFPGRFSGRQFSNSRSEMNVSTLELGDSALYLCASGLEHYEQYFGPGTRLTVT.

This sequence joins TRBV7-9 and TRBJ1-2; maybe TRBD1 (5 bases). Germline V CDR1 and CDR2: SEHNR, FQNEAQ (reference sequence). The CDR3 runs 17 residues. Trimming left V 2 bases short and J 6 bases short, with 22 bases between. In DNA, the CDR3 is TGTGCCAGCAGCTTAACGGGACTCCTCCTGGGGCTTGATGGCTACACCTTC. This codes for CASSLTGLLLGLDGYTF.

The chain's CDR3 is CASSIVGLAEYEQYF. The CDR3 nucleotides read TGTGCCAGTAGTATAGTGGGACTAGCGGAATACGAGCAGTACTTC. The V gene is TRBV19, the J gene TRBJ2-7; 11 nucleotides line up with TRBD2. With 1 base clipped from V and 4 bases from J, the junction kept 3 bases outside the gene matches. This CDR3 contains 15 residues. Looked up from germline, CDR1 is LNHDA and CDR2 is SQIVND (reference sequence). The variable domain in full, with the rest retrieved from reference TRBV19 and TRBJ2-7, is DGGITQSPKYLFRKEGQNVTLSCEQNLNHDAMYWYRQDPGQGLRLIYYSQIVNDFQKGDIAEGYSVSREKKESFPLTVTSAQKNPTAFYLCASSIVGLAEYEQYFGPGTRLTVT.

The chain joins TRBV10-3 to TRBJ1-6; perhaps TRBD1 as D (6 bases). Germline assignment: CDR1 ENHRY and CDR2 SYGVKD. CDR3 length: 13 residues. Trimming shortened V by 10 bases and J by 9 bases, and 16 bases separated the two germline ends. CDR3: CATRQGLGSPLHF. For the CDR3, the DNA is TGTGCCACCCGGCAGGGGTTAGGTTCACCCCTCCACTTT.

The chain uses TRBV9 and TRBJ2-4; a weak D match, TRBD2 (6 bases). Germline CDR1 reads SGDLS; CDR2 reads YYNGEE. CDR3 size: 13 residues. V was cut by 2 bases and J by 5 bases, with 8 bases left in between. The CDR3 reads CASSVSSENIQYF. As DNA, the CDR3 is TGTGCCAGCAGCGTTTCTAGCGAAAACATTCAGTACTTC. The whole variable domain, filled in from reference TRBV9 and TRBJ2-4, reads DSGVTQTPKHLITATGQRVTLRCSPRSGDLSVYWYQQSLDQGLQFLIQYYNGEERAKGNILERFSAQQFPDLHSELNLSSLELGDSALYFCASSVSSENIQYFGAGTRLSVL.

This chain connects TRBV28 to TRBJ1-1; D unresolved. Germline CDR1 MDHEN, CDR2 SYDVKM. This CDR3 region has 13 residues. V was cut by 6 bases and J by 2 bases, with 10 bases left in between. The CDR3, as DNA: TGTGCCAGCAGAATGACAAAAAACACTGAAGCTTTCTTT. It is translated as CASRMTKNTEAFF.

V usage is TRBV10-2 and J usage is TRBJ1-1, with D unresolved. With 2 bases removed from V and 11 bases from J, the gap between germline ends came to 9 bases. The CDR3 is 11 amino acids. Germline V lookup: CDR1 WSHSY, CDR2 SAAADI. This CDR3 reads CASSEGGGAFF. The CDR3 DNA reads TGCGCCAGCAGTGAGGGAGGCGGGGCTTTCTTT.

CDR3 residues: CASLAGGPNEQYF. CDR3 coding DNA: TGTGCCAGCTTAGCGGGAGGGCCAAACGAGCAGTACTTC. The chain is built from TRBV28 and TRBJ2-7; 11 bases line up with TRBD2. The junction had 5 bases not matched to a gene; V was cut back by 8 bases and J by 5 bases. The CDR3 runs 13 residues. Germline V gene data show CDR1 as MDHEN and CDR2 as SYDVKM.

The rearrangement joins TRBV30 to TRBJ1-2; 7 bases match TRBD1. The V and J ends lost 5 bases and 5 bases, in that order; junction bases with no gene match: 11. Germline assignment: CDR1 GTSNPN and CDR2 SVGIG (reference sequence). This CDR3 region has 14 residues. The CDR3 DNA follows: TGTGCCTGGGGACGACAGGGCGGTTGGTATGGCTACACCTTC. Its protein is CAWGRQGGWYGYTF. The full variable domain, rest sourced from reference TRBV30 and TRBJ1-2, is SQTIHQWPATLVQPVGSPLSLECTVEGTSNPNLYWYRQAAGRGLQLLFYSVGIGQISSEVPQNLSASRPQDRQFILSSKKLLLSDSGFYLCAWGRQGGWYGYTFGSGTRLTVV.

The chain employs TRBV18 and TRBJ1-5; D is perhaps TRBD1 (6 bases). This CDR3 contains 15 residues. Germline lookup yields CDR1 KGHSH and CDR2 LQKENI. The V gene lost 2 bases and the J gene lost 1 base, with 9 bases spanning the gap. The CDR3 here is CASSPGGGSNQPQHF. In nucleotides, the CDR3 is TGTGCCAGCTCACCAGGGGGGGGCAGCAATCAGCCCCAGCATTTT.

As regards this clone: Other DNA sequences in this sample translate to the same CDR3. The chain joins TRBV25-1 to TRBJ2-7; TRBD1 aligns across 7 bases. The germline gives CDR1 MGHDK, CDR2 SYGVNS. V gave up 4 bases and J gave up 2 bases; unmatched junction bases: 2. The CDR3 is 13 amino acids. CDR3 coding DNA: TGTGCCAGCAGTGTGACAGGGACCTACGAGCAGTACTTC. Translation gives CASSVTGTYEQYF.

The chain employs TRBV5-6 and TRBJ2-7; TRBD2 matches at 10 bases. Germline assignment: CDR1 SGHDT and CDR2 YYEEEE. This CDR3 region has 16 residues. The J segment lost 3 bases and the V segment lost 5 bases, leaving 11 bases of the junction unmatched. The CDR3 coding sequence is TGTGCCAGCAGTCAGATAGGAGCGGGAGGGGACTACGAGCAGTACTTC. Translating it yields CASSQIGAGGDYEQYF. Full variable domain (missing parts from reference TRBV5-6 and TRBJ2-7): DAGVTQSPTHLIKTRGQQVTLRCSPKSGHDTVSWYQQALGQGPQFIFQYYEEEERQRGNFPDRFSGHQFPNYSSELNVNALLLGDSALYLCASSQIGAGGDYEQYFGPGTRLTVT.

CDR3 sequence: CASSLEGGLVFF. As DNA, the CDR3 is TGTGCCAGCAGCTTAGAAGGGGGTTTAGTTTTCTTT. The chain couples TRBV7-9 to TRBJ1-1; D possibly corresponds to TRBD1 (6 bases). Between the trimmed V and J ends, which lost 1 base and 13 bases, there was a span of 13 bases. This CDR3 is 12 amino acids long. The germline V gene has CDR1 SEHNR and CDR2 FQNEAQ (reference sequence).